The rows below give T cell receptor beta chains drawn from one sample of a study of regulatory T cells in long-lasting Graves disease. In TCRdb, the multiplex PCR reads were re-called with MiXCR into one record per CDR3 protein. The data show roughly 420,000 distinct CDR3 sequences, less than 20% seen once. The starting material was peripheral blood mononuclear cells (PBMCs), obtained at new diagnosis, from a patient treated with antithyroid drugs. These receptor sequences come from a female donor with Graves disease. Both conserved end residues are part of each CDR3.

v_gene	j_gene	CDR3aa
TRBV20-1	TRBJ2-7	CSAHGSGVSYEQYF
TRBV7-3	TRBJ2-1	CASSLSSIYNEQFF
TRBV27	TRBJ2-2	CASVRSGRGTGELFF
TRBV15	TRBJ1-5	CATSRDTGIQPQHF
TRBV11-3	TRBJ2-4	CASSLDSAGVDKNTQYF
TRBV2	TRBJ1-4	CASRGTGEGKLFF
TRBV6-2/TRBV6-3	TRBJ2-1	CASSSPGLALDNEQFF
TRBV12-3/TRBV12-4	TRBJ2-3	CASSLWSSGASTDTQYF
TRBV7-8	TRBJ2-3	CASSPGPGDTQYF
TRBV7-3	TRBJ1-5	CASSLGDRGLNDQPQHF
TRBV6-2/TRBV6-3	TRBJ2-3	CASSGPGTRVSDTQYF
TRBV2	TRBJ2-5	CASRSLGQETQYF
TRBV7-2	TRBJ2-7	CASSLAWDTFYEQYF
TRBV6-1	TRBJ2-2	CASRPLAGVSNTGELFF
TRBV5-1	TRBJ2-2	CASSLVGGGPTGELFF
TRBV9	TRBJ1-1	CASSVGVLGGMNTEAFF
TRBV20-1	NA	CSASDGGRETQYF
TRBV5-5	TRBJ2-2	CASSWGTGGVTNTGELFF
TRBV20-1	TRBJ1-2	CSAPGVNYGYTF
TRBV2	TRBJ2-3	CASSEPLGSTDTQYF
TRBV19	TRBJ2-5	CASSIGTGGSSRETQYF
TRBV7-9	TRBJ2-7	CASSEPGQGPEQYF
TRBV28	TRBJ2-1	CASSRGQGLYNEQFF
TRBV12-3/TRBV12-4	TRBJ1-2	CASSRSGDRGYTF
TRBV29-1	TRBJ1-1	CSVGGVGGKNTEAFF
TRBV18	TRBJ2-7	CASSPPGFSYEQYF